This T cell receptor beta chain emerged from a study of blood T cell repertoires in COVID-19. Background on the study: T cells, B-cell-depleted T cells, or PBMCs supplied cDNA or gDNA.

V was trimmed by 4 bases and J by 1 base, leaving 11 bases between them. CDR1 is MNHEY, CDR2 SVGAGI, per germline. The CDR3 runs to 14 residues. Data came from immunoSEQ multiplex PCR; TCRdb stores just in-frame clones and leaves some out. The sample gives roughly 86,000 clones, around four fifths of which show up once; almost 3.5% is in the top ten. This TCR derives from a man aged 50 to 59 with acute or convalescent COVID-19. This chain links TRBV6-5 with TRBJ2-7; no firm D call. The sequenced sample was peripheral blood. CDR3 region: CASSFTPQSYEQYF. CDR3 DNA: TGTGCCAGCAGTTTTACCCCCCAGTCCTACGAGCAGTACTTC.